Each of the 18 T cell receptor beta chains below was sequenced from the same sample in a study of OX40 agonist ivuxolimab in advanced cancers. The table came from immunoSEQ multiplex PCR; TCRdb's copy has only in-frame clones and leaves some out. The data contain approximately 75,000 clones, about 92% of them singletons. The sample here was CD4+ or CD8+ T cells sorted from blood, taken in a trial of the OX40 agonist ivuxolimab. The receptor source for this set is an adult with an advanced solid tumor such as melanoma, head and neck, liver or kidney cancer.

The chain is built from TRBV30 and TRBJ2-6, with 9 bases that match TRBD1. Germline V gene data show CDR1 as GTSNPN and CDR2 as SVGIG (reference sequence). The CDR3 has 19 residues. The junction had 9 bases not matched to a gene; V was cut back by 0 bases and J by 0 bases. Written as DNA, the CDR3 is TGTGCCTGGAGTGTACTTTGGGACAGGGAAAGCTCTGGGGCCAACGTCCTGACTTTC. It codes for CAWSVLWDRESSGANVLTF.

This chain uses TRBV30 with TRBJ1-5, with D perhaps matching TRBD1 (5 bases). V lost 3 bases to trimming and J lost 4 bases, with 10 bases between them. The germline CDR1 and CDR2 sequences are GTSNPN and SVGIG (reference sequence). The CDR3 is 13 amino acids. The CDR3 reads CAWRVGENQPQHF. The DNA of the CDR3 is TGTGCCTGGAGGGTGGGGGAGAATCAGCCCCAGCATTTT.

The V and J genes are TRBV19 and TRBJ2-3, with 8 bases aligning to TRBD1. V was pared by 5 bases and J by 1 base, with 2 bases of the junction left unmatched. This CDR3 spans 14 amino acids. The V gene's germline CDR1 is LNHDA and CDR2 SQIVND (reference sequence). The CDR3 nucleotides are TGTGCCAGTAGTGACAGGGGCCGCACAGATACGCAGTATTTT. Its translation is CASSDRGRTDTQYF.

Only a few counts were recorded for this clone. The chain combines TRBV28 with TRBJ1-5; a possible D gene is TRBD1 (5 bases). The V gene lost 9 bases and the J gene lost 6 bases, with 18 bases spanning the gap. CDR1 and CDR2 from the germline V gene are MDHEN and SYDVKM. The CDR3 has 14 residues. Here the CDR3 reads CASYRTEEGQPQHF. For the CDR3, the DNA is TGTGCCAGTTACAGGACCGAGGAGGGTCAGCCCCAGCATTTT.

The CDR3 coding sequence is TGTGCCAGTACCAAAAGAGCTCCGGGGCAGGCAGAGACCCAGTACTTC. Translated: CASTKRAPGQAETQYF. This rearrangement joins TRBV19 to TRBJ2-5, with D possibly being TRBD1 or TRBD2 (5 bases each). Trimming removed 7 bases from V and 4 bases from J, with 22 bases in between. The CDR3 is 16 amino acids. CDR1 and CDR2 (germline): LNHDA, SQIVND (reference sequence).

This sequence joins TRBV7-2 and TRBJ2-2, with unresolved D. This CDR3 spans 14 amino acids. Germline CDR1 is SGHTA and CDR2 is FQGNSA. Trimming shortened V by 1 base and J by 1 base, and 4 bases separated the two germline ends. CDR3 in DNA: TGTGCCAGCAGCTTAGGGTTGAACACCGGGGAGCTGTTTTTT. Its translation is CASSLGLNTGELFF.

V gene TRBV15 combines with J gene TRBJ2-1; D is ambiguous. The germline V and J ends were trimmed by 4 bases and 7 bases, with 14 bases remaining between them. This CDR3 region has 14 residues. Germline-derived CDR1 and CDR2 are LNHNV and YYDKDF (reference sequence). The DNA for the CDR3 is TGTGCCACCAGCAAGAAGGGAACTACGAATGAGCAGTTCTTC. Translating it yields CATSKKGTTNEQFF.

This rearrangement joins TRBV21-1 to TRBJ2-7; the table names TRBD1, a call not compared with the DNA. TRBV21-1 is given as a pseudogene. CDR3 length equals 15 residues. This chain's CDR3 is CASSKGQGRTYEQYF. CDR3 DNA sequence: TGTGCCAGCAGCAAAGGACAGGGGAGAACCTACGAGCAGTACTTC.

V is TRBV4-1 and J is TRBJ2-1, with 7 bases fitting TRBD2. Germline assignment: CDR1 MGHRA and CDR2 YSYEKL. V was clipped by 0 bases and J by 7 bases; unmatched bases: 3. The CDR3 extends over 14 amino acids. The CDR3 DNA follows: TGCGCCAGCAGCCAAGATAGCGGGCGGAATGAGCAGTTCTTC. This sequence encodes CASSQDSGRNEQFF.

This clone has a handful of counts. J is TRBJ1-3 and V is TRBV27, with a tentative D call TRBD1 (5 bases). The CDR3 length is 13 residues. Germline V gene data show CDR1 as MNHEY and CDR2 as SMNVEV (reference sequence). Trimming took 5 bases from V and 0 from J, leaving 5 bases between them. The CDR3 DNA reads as TGTGCCAGCAGTAGGGGCTCTGGAAACACCATATATTTT. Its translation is CASSRGSGNTIYF.

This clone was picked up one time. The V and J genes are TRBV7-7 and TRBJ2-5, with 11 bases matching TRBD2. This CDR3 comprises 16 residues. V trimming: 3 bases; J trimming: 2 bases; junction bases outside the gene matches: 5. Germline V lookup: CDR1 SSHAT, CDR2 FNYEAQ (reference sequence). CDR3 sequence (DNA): TGTGCCAGCAGCTTTACTAGCGGGGGAGGGCAAGAGACCCAGTACTTC. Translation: CASSFTSGGGQETQYF. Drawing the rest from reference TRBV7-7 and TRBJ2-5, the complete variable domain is GAGVSQSPRYKVTKRGQDVTLRCDPISSHATLYWYQQALGQGPEFLTYFNYEAQPDKSGLPSDRFSAERPEGSISTLTIQRTEQRDSAMYRCASSFTSGGGQETQYFGPGTRLLVL.

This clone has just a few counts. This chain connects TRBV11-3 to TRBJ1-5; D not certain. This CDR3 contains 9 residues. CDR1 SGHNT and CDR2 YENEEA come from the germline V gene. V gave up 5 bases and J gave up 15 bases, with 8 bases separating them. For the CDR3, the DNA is TGTGCCAGCAGCCCAGACTGGCATTTT. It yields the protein CASSPDWHF.

CDR3 region: CSVERQGGYTEAFF. The CDR3 DNA sequence: TGCAGCGTTGAACGACAGGGGGGATACACTGAAGCTTTCTTT. The rearrangement links TRBV29-1 to TRBJ1-1, with 9 positions matching TRBD1. The CDR3 is made up of 14 amino acids. Looked up from germline, CDR1 is SQVTM and CDR2 is ANQGSEA. V was pared by 2 bases and J by 3 bases, with 4 bases of the junction left unmatched. The variable domain in full, with the rest retrieved from reference TRBV29-1 and TRBJ1-1, is SAVISQKPSRDICQRGTSLTIQCQVDSQVTMMFWYRQQPGQSLTLIATANQGSEATYESGFVIDKFPISRPNLTFSTLTVSNMSPEDSSIYLCSVERQGGYTEAFFGQGTRLTVV.

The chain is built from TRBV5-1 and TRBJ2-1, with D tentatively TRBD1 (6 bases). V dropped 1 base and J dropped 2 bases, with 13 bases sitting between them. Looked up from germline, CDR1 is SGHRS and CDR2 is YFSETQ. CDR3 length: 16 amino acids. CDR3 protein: CASSLQPRDTYNEQFF. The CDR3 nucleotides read TGCGCCAGCAGCTTGCAGCCCCGGGACACCTACAATGAGCAGTTCTTC.

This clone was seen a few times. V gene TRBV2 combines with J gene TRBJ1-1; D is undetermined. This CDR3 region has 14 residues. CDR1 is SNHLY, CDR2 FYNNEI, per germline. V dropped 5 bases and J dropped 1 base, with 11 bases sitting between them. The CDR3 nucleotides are TGTGCCAGCAGTTTGACACATAGGAACACTGAAGCTTTCTTT. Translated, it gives CASSLTHRNTEAFF.

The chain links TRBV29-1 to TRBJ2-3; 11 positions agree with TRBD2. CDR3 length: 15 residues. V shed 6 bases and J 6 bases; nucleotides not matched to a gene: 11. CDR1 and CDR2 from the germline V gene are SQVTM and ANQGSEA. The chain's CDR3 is CSVTQTSGIDDTQYF. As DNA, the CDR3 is TGCAGCGTCACGCAGACTAGCGGGATAGACGATACGCAGTATTTT.

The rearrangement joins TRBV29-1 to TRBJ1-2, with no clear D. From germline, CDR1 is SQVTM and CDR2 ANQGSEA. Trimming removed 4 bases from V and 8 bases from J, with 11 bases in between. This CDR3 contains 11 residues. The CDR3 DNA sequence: TGCAGCGTTGGTAACCAGGCGGGCTACACCTTC. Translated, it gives CSVGNQAGYTF.

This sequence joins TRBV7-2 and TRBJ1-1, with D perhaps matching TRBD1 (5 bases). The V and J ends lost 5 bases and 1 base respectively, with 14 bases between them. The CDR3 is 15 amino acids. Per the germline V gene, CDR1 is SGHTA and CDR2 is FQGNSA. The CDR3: CASSPVQTANTEAFF. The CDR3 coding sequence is TGTGCCAGCAGCCCGGTTCAGACAGCGAACACTGAAGCTTTCTTT.